This T cell receptor (beta chain) is drawn from a study of blood T cell repertoires in COVID-19. Study context: Specimens from acute and convalescent COVID-19 originated in the United States, Italy and Spain. PBMCs, B-cell-depleted T cells, or T cells provided the cDNA or gDNA that made up the material.

Original methodology: Using reference gene primer amplification, nucleated cell counts were estimated. Assay used: immunoSEQ multiplex PCR; TCRdb lists only in-frame clones, some missing. V, J and clone size are those of that table, while D and trimming were read from the DNA. The sample includes approximately 90,000 clones, about 79% of them seen just once. Germline CDR1 reads SGHTA; CDR2 reads FQGNSA. Trimming pared 1 base from V and 0 bases from J, leaving 7 bases between. The CDR3 sequence is 15 residues long. This clone was detected a few times. The material sequenced was peripheral blood. The chain recombines TRBV7-2 with TRBJ1-5; D unclear. The receptor was isolated from a man between 60 and 75 years old with acute or convalescent COVID-19. The CDR3 is CASSLGRYSNQPQHF. The CDR3, as DNA: TGTGCCAGCAGCTTAGGGCGGTATAGCAATCAGCCCCAGCATTTT.